This is a list of T cell receptor beta chains from one sample in a study of shared clonotypes between healthy human individuals. Measured with immunoSEQ multiplex PCR; TCRdb has only the in-frame clones, and not every one. The table lists around 580,000 clones, 95% to 98% of them singletons. Source material: naive CD8+ T cells sorted from blood. These receptors all come from a man younger than 40 in good health. Each CDR3 is given without its conserved first and last residue. The D gene is left open where the match is weak.

v_call d_call cdr3_length cdr3_aa
TRBV18 TRBD1 12 ASSSWTGGNEQF
TRBV6-5 NA 12 ASSRSHFGEKLF
TRBV5-6 NA 12 ASSSPKIGNEQF
TRBV6-5 NA 13 ASSSAGRAYNEQF
TRBV11-2 NA 10 ASSFGTDTQY
TRBV9 NA 12 ASKGSASTDTQY
TRBV2 NA 13 ASSENGLVNTEAF
TRBV5-6 TRBD1 12 ASKGTVGYNEQF
TRBV28 TRBD1 13 ASRRKQGARAGYT
TRBV7-8 NA 13 ASSLFGSSYNEQF
TRBV5-8 TRBD2 12 ASSLRTSKTEQF
TRBV28 NA 9 ASSSLQPQH
TRBV28 NA 12 ASRAGSSYNEQF
TRBV5-4 NA 11 ASSPSGSYEQY
TRBV11-2 TRBD2 16 ASSSPTLAGVPPGTQY
TRBV27 NA 15 ASSLSIVTLSSYEQY
TRBV9 NA 12 ASSVGGGTGELF
TRBV19 NA 11 ASSDRLYNEQF
TRBV6-1 TRBD2 14 ASSGYRGSIAYEQY
TRBV5-1 TRBD2 13 ASSLRLAGADEQF
TRBV29-1 TRBD2 12 SVIGLANTGELF
TRBV4-1 NA 12 ASSQARNTGELF
TRBV7-6 TRBD2 12 ASSWVAGSGELF
TRBV5-1 NA 16 ASSLKIRKRSSYNEQF
TRBV5-6 TRBD2 13 ASSMGTSGIYEQY
TRBV7-6 NA 12 ASSLGQGLDTQY
TRBV11-2 NA 10 ASSLVRDSYT
TRBV5-1 NA 13 ASSLEAGPNYGYT
TRBV29-1 NA 12 SVELRGLNEKLF
TRBV21-1 NA 18 ASSAPLVVRLDHSRLEQF
TRBV28 TRBD1 12 ASSPGQGGEKLF
TRBV18 NA 11 ASSPTLSDDPY
TRBV7-9 TRBD2 13 ASSLAGGTYNEQF
TRBV27 TRBD1 12 ASSRIQGAGGYT
TRBV7-2 NA 12 ASSLVSTSYEQY
TRBV5-6 TRBD2 13 ASSLLAGGPDEQY
TRBV9 TRBD2 14 ASSVGRETVGETQY
TRBV7-6 TRBD1 14 ASSLGSQGAYNEQF
TRBV7-7 NA 11 ASSLGSNEKLF
TRBV4-1 NA 15 ASSQGRGLTSTDTQY
TRBV4-1 NA 16 ASSRIPGRDGPGNEQF
TRBV5-1 TRBD2 18 ASSWRPGLAGVTGEETQY
TRBV7-8 NA 12 ASSLRVGDTEAF
TRBV6-4 NA 11 ASSDSGYNEQF
TRBV9 NA 11 ASGSVVLNEQF
TRBV29-1 TRBD1 10 SVRDRAYEQY
TRBV7-9 TRBD2 17 ASSLVSSGSGATADTQY
TRBV5-1 TRBD1 16 ASSLGLTGTGGNEKLF
TRBV9 TRBD1 11 ASSLRGVTEAF
TRBV9 NA 12 ASSVAKGRTEAF